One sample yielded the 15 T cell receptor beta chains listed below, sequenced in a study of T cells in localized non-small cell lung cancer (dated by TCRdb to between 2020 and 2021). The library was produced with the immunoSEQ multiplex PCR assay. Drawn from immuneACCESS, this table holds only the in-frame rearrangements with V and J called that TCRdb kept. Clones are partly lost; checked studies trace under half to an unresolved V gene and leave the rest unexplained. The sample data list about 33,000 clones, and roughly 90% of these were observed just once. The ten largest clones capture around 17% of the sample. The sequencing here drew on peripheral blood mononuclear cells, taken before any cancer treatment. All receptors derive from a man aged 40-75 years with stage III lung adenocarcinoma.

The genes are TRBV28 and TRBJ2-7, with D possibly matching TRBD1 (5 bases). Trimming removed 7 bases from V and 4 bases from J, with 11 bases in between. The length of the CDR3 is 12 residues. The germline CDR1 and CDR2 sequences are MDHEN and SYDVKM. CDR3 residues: CASKGSMYEQYF. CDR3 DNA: TGTGCCAGCAAGGGGTCGATGTACGAGCAGTACTTC.

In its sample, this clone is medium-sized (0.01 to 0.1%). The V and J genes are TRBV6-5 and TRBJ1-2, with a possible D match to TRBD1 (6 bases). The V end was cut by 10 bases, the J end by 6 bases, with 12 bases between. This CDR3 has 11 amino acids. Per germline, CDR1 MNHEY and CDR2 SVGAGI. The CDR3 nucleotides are TGTGCCACCGGGCAGGGGCATGGCTACACCTTC. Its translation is CATGQGHGYTF.

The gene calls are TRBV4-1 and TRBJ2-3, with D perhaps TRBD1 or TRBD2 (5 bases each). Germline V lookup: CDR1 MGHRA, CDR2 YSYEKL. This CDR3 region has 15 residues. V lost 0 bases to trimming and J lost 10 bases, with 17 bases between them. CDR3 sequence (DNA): TGCGCCAGCAGCCAAGATGTTAGGGGAGAGGGGCCGCAGTATTTT. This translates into CASSQDVRGEGPQYF.

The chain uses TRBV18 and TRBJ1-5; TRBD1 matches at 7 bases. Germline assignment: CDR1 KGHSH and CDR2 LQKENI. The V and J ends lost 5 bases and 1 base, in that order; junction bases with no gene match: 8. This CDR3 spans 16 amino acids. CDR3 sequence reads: CASSADRVVSNQPQHF. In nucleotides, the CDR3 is TGTGCCAGCTCAGCCGACAGGGTAGTAAGCAATCAGCCCCAGCATTTT.

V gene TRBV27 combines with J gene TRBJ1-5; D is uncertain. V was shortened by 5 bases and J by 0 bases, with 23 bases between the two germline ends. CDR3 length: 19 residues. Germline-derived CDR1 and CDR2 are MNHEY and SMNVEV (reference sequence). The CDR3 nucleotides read TGTGCCAGCAGTCCTATCAAAGCCGGGATATTTTATAGCAATCAGCCCCAGCATTTT. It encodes CASSPIKAGIFYSNQPQHF.

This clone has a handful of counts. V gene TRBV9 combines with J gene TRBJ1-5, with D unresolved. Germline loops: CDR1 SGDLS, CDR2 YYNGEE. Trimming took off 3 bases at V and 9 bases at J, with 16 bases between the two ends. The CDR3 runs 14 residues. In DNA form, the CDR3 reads TGTGCCAGCAGCGCGAGGGCCGGAGGAGCGCCCCAGCATTTT. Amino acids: CASSARAGGAPQHF. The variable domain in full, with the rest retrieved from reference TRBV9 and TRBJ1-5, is DSGVTQTPKHLITATGQRVTLRCSPRSGDLSVYWYQQSLDQGLQFLIQYYNGEERAKGNILERFSAQQFPDLHSELNLSSLELGDSALYFCASSARAGGAPQHFGDGTRLSIL.

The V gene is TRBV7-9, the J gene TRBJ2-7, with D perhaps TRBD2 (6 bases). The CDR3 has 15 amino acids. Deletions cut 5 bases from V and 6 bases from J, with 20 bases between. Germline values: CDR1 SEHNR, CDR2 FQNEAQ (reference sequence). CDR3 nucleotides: TGTGCCAGCAGCCCCGGGAGAACATCATGGCTCGAGCAGTACTTC. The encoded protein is CASSPGRTSWLEQYF.

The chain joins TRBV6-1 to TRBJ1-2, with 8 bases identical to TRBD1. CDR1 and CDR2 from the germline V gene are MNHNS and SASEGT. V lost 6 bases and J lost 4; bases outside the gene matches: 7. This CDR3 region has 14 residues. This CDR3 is CASSRGQGSYGYTF. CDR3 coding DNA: TGTGCCAGCAGCCGCGGACAGGGCTCCTATGGCTACACCTTC.

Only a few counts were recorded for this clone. CDR3 amino acids: CASSPGFAYGYTF. CDR3 nucleotides: TGTGCCAGCAGCCCCGGGTTTGCCTATGGCTACACCTTC. V gene TRBV11-2 combines with J gene TRBJ1-2; D unresolved. Between the trimmed V and J ends, which lost 5 bases and 4 bases, there was a span of 11 bases. Germline-derived CDR1 and CDR2 are SGHAT and FQNNGV. The CDR3 covers 13 residues.

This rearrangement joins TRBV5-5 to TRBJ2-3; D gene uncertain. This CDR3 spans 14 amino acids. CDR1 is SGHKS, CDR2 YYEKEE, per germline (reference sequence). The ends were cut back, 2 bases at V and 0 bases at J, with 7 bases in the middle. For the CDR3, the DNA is TGTGCCAGCAGCTTTCAGTCAAGCACAGATACGCAGTATTTT. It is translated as CASSFQSSTDTQYF.

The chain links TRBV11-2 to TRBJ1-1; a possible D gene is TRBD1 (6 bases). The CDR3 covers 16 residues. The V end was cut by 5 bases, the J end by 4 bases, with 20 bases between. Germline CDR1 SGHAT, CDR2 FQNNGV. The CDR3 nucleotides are TGTGCCAGCAGCCCAGAACAGGGATGGGGGACCACTGAAGCTTTCTTT. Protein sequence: CASSPEQGWGTTEAFF.

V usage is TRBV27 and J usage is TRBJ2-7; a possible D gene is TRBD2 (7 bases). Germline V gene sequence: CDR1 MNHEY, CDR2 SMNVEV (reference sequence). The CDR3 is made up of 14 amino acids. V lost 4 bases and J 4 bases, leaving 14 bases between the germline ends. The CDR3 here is CASSWGGEEYEQYF. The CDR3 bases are TGTGCCAGCAGTTGGGGGGGCGAGGAGTACGAGCAGTACTTC.

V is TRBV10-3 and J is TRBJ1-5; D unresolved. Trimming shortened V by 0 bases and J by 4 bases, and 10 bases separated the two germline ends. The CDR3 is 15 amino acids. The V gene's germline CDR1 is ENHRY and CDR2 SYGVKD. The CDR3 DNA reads TGTGCCATCAGTGAGTCGGCGGGAGTTAATCAGCCCCAGCATTTT. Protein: CAISESAGVNQPQHF.

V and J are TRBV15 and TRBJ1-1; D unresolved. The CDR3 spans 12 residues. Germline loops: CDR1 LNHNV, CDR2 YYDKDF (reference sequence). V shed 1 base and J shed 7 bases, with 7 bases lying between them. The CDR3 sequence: CATSRVGSEAFF. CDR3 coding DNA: TGTGCCACCAGCAGAGTAGGCAGTGAAGCTTTCTTT. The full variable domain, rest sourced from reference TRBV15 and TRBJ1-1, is DAMVIQNPRYQVTQFGKPVTLSCSQTLNHNVMYWYQQKSSQAPKLLFHYYDKDFNNEADTPDNFQSRRPNTSFCFLDIRSPGLGDTAMYLCATSRVGSEAFFGQGTRLTVV.

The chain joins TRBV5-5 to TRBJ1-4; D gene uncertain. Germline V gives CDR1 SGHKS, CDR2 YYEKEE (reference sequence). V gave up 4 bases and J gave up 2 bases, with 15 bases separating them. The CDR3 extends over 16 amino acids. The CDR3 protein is CASSPRRELTNEKLFF. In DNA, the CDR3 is TGTGCCAGCAGCCCTCGTCGAGAGCTCACTAATGAAAAACTGTTTTTT.